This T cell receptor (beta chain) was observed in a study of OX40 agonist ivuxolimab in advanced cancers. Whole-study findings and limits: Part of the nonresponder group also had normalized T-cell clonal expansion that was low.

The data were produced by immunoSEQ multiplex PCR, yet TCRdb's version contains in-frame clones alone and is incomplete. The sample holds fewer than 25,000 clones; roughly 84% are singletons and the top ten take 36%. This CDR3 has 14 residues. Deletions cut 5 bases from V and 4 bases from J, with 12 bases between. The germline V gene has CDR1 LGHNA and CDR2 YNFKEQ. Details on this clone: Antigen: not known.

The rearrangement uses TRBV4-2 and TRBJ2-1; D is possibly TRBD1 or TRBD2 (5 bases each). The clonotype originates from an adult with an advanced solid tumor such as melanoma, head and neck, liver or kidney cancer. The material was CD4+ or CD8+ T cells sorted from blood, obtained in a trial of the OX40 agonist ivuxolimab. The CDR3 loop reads CASSSRDEYNEQFF. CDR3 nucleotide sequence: TGTGCCAGCAGCTCCCGGGACGAATACAATGAGCAGTTCTTC.